This T cell receptor (beta chain) appears in the sequencing data of a study of T cell responses to AZD1222 COVID-19 vaccine. Germline-derived CDR1 and CDR2 are MNHEY and SMNVEV (reference sequence). Trimming took 4 bases from V and 2 from J, leaving 18 bases between them. The CDR3 spans 16 residues. Profiling relied on immunoSEQ multiplex PCR, and the TCRdb table lists in-frame clones only, not all of them. Here the sample spans 120,000 to 150,000 clones, over 80% being singletons. This clonotype was sampled from an adult who received the AZD1222 COVID-19 vaccine. The rearrangement joins TRBV27 to TRBJ2-7; D might be TRBD1 (5 bases). This material consisted of peripheral blood, taken 28 days after the second AZD1222 dose. CDR3 in DNA: TGTGCCAGCAGTTCCTCACAGGATTGGGCTACCTACGAGCAGTACTTC. This encodes CASSSSQDWATYEQYF.